The 29 T cell receptor beta chains in this list originate from one sample, sequenced in a study of T cell repertoires in cytomegalovirus infection. TCRdb independently ran MiXCR on the reads; one entry per CDR3 protein. The data contain about 180,000 distinct CDR3 sequences, less than 25% of them seen just once; the ten biggest clones take up roughly 25%. Antigens of these TCRs are unknown. This specimen consisted of CD8+ T cells from cultured PBMCs, obtained from culture after CMV antigen stimulation. The receptors here all came from a human donor in good health (CMV status not recorded). Some clones in this sample may be carry-over from other donors' samples.

This clonotype was detected only a few times. This chain connects TRBV7-2 to TRBJ2-1; tentatively, D is TRBD1 (6 bases). Germline V gene lookup returns CDR1 SGHTA and CDR2 FQGNSA. Between the trimmed V and J ends, which lost 6 bases and 0 bases, there was a span of 12 bases. The length of the CDR3 is 15 residues. The CDR3 bases are TGTGCCAGCAGTATACAGGGATTCTCCTACAATGAGCAGTTCTTC. It specifies CASSIQGFSYNEQFF.

Ten or more counts support this clonotype. V and J are TRBV6-1 and TRBJ2-3; D might be TRBD1 (5 bases). Trimming took off 10 bases at V and 4 bases at J, with 24 bases between the two ends. The CDR3 is 16 residues long. Germline CDR1 MNHNS, CDR2 SASEGT. CDR3 nucleotides: TGTGCCAACCCTGGCGAGGAGCTCAAGGGGCCAGATACGCAGTATTTT. This encodes CANPGEELKGPDTQYF.

In this sample, this clonotype turned up a few times. V gene TRBV7-6 combines with J gene TRBJ2-1, with D possibly being TRBD1 (6 bases). The CDR3 has 16 amino acids. Germline V gene data show CDR1 as SGHVS and CDR2 as FNYEAQ. V was shortened by 5 bases and J by 0 bases, with 14 bases between the two germline ends. The CDR3 nucleotides are TGTGCCAGCAGCGATACCGGGACAAGCTCCTACAATGAGCAGTTCTTC. Its protein is CASSDTGTSSYNEQFF.

The chain joins TRBV27 to TRBJ1-2; 8 nucleotides align to TRBD1. Germline V gene lookup returns CDR1 MNHEY and CDR2 SMNVEV (reference sequence). This CDR3 is built from 16 residues. The V segment lost 2 bases and the J segment 7 bases; nucleotides outside the gene matches: 12. CDR3 sequence reads: CASSLGAGTGIRGYTF. CDR3 in DNA: TGTGCCAGCAGTTTAGGCGCCGGGACAGGCATTCGTGGCTACACCTTC.

This chain links TRBV19 with TRBJ1-1; tentative D call: TRBD1 (5 bases). Germline V CDR1 and CDR2: LNHDA, SQIVND (reference sequence). There are 14 residues in the CDR3. V was trimmed by 5 bases and J by 2 bases, leaving 12 bases between them. The chain's CDR3 is CASSPTGTNTEAFF. CDR3 bases: TGTGCCAGTAGTCCGACTGGGACTAACACTGAAGCTTTCTTT.

This sequence joins TRBV6-6 and TRBJ1-1; maybe TRBD1 (6 bases). The CDR3 contains 15 residues. From germline, CDR1 is MNHNY and CDR2 SVGAGI (reference sequence). V was clipped by 5 bases and J by 5 bases, with 18 bases between them. Here the CDR3 reads CASSVQGWRRTEAFF. CDR3 bases: TGTGCCAGCAGTGTACAGGGTTGGAGGCGAACTGAAGCTTTCTTT.

In this sample, this clonotype turned up a few times. The chain employs TRBV4-1 and TRBJ1-5; maybe TRBD1 (6 bases). The CDR3 is made up of 19 amino acids. The germline V and J ends were trimmed by 0 bases and 5 bases, with 23 bases remaining between them. Germline-derived CDR1 and CDR2 are MGHRA and YSYEKL. CDR3 sequence: CASSQDLLEAGARDQPQHF. CDR3 in DNA: TGCGCCAGCAGCCAAGATCTGTTGGAGGCAGGGGCCAGGGATCAGCCCCAGCATTTT.

The V gene is TRBV7-9, the J gene TRBJ2-7, with TRBD1 matching over 7 bases. V shed 3 bases, J shed 7 bases, and the junction held 12 bases outside the gene matches. The CDR3 spans 15 residues. The V gene's germline CDR1 is SEHNR and CDR2 FQNEAQ (reference sequence). CDR3 protein: CASSLVGQSIMEQYF. The CDR3 nucleotides read TGTGCCAGCAGCTTGGTGGGACAGTCCATTATGGAGCAGTACTTC. Full variable domain (rest looked up from reference TRBV7-9 and TRBJ2-7): DTGVSQNPRHKITKRGQNVTFRCDPISEHNRLYWYRQTLGQGPEFLTYFQNEAQLEKSRLLSDRFSAERPKGSFSTLEIQRTEQGDSAMYLCASSLVGQSIMEQYFGPGTRLTVT.

The chain carries TRBV4-1 and TRBJ2-7, with TRBD1 matching 7 bases. The CDR3 sequence is 15 residues long. J was trimmed by 4 bases and V by 4 bases; bases with no gene match: 10. Germline lookup yields CDR1 MGHRA and CDR2 YSYEKL. CDR3 amino acids: CASSRRDSLQYEQYF. The CDR3 coding sequence is TGCGCCAGCAGCCGCCGGGACAGTCTTCAATACGAGCAGTACTTC.

The chain is built from TRBV29-1 and TRBJ2-7, with D perhaps matching TRBD2 (5 bases). Per the germline V gene, CDR1 is SQVTM and CDR2 is ANQGSEA. The CDR3 is 17 residues long. Trimming cost V 4 bases and J 7 bases, with 29 bases left between them. CDR3 nucleotides: TGCAGCGTTGTAAGTAGAGGGTCAGAGCCGTGGAAGAGAGAGCAGTACTTC. This codes for CSVVSRGSEPWKREQYF.

This clonotype was picked up a small number of times. The chain links TRBV7-2 to TRBJ1-1; 7 bases map to TRBD1. CDR1 is SGHTA, CDR2 FQGNSA, per germline. J was trimmed by 4 bases and V by 5 bases; bases with no gene match: 7. This CDR3 has 14 residues. In nucleotides, the CDR3 is TGTGCCAGCAGCAACGACGGACAGGTCACTGAAGCTTTCTTT. As protein: CASSNDGQVTEAFF.

Only one count was recorded for this clonotype. The V and J genes are TRBV7-2 and TRBJ1-4; no definite D call. This CDR3 has 15 amino acids. Germline assignment: CDR1 SGHTA and CDR2 FQGNSA. Trimming took off 3 bases at V and 4 bases at J, with 12 bases between the two ends. CDR3 sequence: CASSLRTGINEKLFF. CDR3 coding DNA: TGTGCCAGCAGCTTGCGGACGGGAATTAATGAAAAACTGTTTTTT.

Only a few counts were recorded for this clonotype. This rearrangement joins TRBV6-2 or TRBV6-3 to TRBJ1-1; D is perhaps TRBD1 (5 bases). Germline assignment: CDR1 MNHEY and CDR2 SVGEGT. The CDR3 contains 16 residues. V was clipped by 2 bases and J by 3 bases, with 16 bases between them. This CDR3 is CASSYAAGGGYTEAFF. CDR3 in DNA: TGTGCCAGCAGTTACGCCGCGGGGGGAGGTTACACTGAAGCTTTCTTT.

This chain links TRBV4-3 with TRBJ2-7, with 10 bases lining up with TRBD2. The germline CDR1 and CDR2 sequences are LGHNA and YSLEER. CDR3 length equals 15 residues. V trimming: 3 bases; J trimming: 4 bases; junction bases outside the gene matches: 6. The CDR3 sequence: CASSHQRGGWYEQYF. Written as DNA, the CDR3 is TGCGCCAGCAGCCACCAGCGGGGGGGCTGGTACGAGCAGTACTTC.

The chain joins TRBV6-4 to TRBJ2-6; D may be TRBD2 (6 bases). The length of the CDR3 is 15 residues. Germline-derived CDR1 and CDR2 are MRHNA and SNTAGT. Trimming took off 7 bases at V and 4 bases at J, with 14 bases between the two ends. In DNA, the CDR3 is TGTGCCAGCATCGATGGAGGGGCCGGGGCCAACGTCCTGACTTTC. Translation gives CASIDGGAGANVLTF.

This clonotype was detected only a few times. V usage is TRBV5-6 and J usage is TRBJ2-1, with TRBD2 identical over 11 bases. With V trimmed by 0 bases and J by 4 bases, 3 bases remained unmatched. Looked up from germline, CDR1 is SGHDT and CDR2 is YYEEEE. CDR3 size: 16 residues. CDR3 sequence (DNA): TGTGCCAGCAGCTTGGGACTAGCGGGGTTTTACAATGAGCAGTTCTTC. This codes for CASSLGLAGFYNEQFF.

This clonotype was seen only a few times. CDR3 in amino acids: CASSLGLLGNQPQHF. CDR3 nucleotide sequence: TGTGCCAGCAGCTTAGGACTCTTAGGCAATCAGCCCCAGCATTTT. The rearrangement joins TRBV7-2 to TRBJ1-5; unclear D gene. Trimming cost V 1 base and J 2 bases, with 9 bases left between them. The CDR3 is made up of 15 amino acids. Germline-derived CDR1 and CDR2 are SGHTA and FQGNSA.

The chain joins TRBV6-1 to TRBJ1-4; a possible D gene is TRBD1 (5 bases). The CDR3 loop spans 15 amino acids. The V gene lost 2 bases and the J gene lost 7 bases, with 14 bases spanning the gap. Germline loops: CDR1 MNHNS, CDR2 SASEGT. In nucleotides, the CDR3 is TGTGCCAGCAGTGAATGGGACTACCCTCCTGAAAAACTGTTTTTT. It translates to CASSEWDYPPEKLFF.

V is TRBV12-3 or TRBV12-4 and J is TRBJ2-2; D gene uncertain. This CDR3 region has 13 residues. V dropped 5 bases and J dropped 5 bases, with 9 bases sitting between them. The CDR3, as DNA: TGTGCCAGCAGTGATCTACGGACCGGGGAGCTGTTTTTT. This sequence encodes CASSDLRTGELFF.

The chain carries TRBV14 and TRBJ2-7; no definite D call. The ends were cut back, 4 bases at V and 4 bases at J, with 11 bases in the middle. Germline CDR1 is SGHDN and CDR2 is FVKESK. The CDR3 sequence is 13 residues long. The CDR3 reads CASSPRSHYEQYF. CDR3 DNA: TGTGCCAGCAGCCCCCGATCTCATTACGAGCAGTACTTC.

The rearrangement uses TRBV7-6 and TRBJ1-6; no definite D call. This CDR3 has 15 amino acids. The V gene lost 1 base and the J gene lost 7 bases, with 11 bases spanning the gap. CDR1 is SGHVS and CDR2 is FNYEAQ in the germline V gene. CDR3 in amino acids: CASSLEWSQNSPLHF. As DNA, the CDR3 is TGTGCCAGCAGCTTAGAATGGAGCCAAAATTCACCCCTCCACTTT. The full variable domain, with the rest looked up from reference TRBV7-6 and TRBJ1-6, is GAGVSQSPRYKVTKRGQDVALRCDPISGHVSLYWYRQALGQGPEFLTYFNYEAQQDKSGLPNDRFSAERPEGSISTLTIQRTEQRDSAMYRCASSLEWSQNSPLHFGNGTRLTVT.

This clonotype was picked up many times. The CDR3 sequence is CASSFREITEAFF. The CDR3 DNA sequence: TGTGCCAGCAGTTTCCGGGAAATAACTGAAGCTTTCTTT. The V call is TRBV7-2, the J call TRBJ1-1; D is ambiguous. The germline gives CDR1 SGHTA, CDR2 FQGNSA. V dropped 6 bases and J dropped 5 bases, with 13 bases sitting between them. The CDR3 contains 13 residues.

The chain recombines TRBV27 with TRBJ2-7, with 9 positions matching TRBD2. Germline CDR1 MNHEY, CDR2 SMNVEV (reference sequence). The CDR3 loop spans 13 amino acids. With V trimmed by 6 bases and J by 0 bases, 0 bases remained unmatched. CDR3 in amino acids: CASRTSGSYEQYF. Written as DNA, the CDR3 is TGTGCCAGCAGGACTAGCGGCTCCTACGAGCAGTACTTC.

CDR3 amino acids: CASSESGSTDTQYF. Written as DNA, the CDR3 is TGTGCCAGCAGCGAGAGCGGAAGCACAGATACGCAGTATTTT. This chain uses TRBV6-2 or TRBV6-3 with TRBJ2-3; a weak D match, TRBD2 (5 bases). Germline CDR1 and CDR2: MNHEY and SVGEGT. The ends were cut back, 6 bases at V and 0 bases at J, with 10 bases in the middle. This CDR3 spans 14 amino acids.

This clonotype was counted only a few times. The chain uses TRBV27 and TRBJ2-3; 9 bases agree with TRBD2. CDR1 and CDR2 (germline): MNHEY, SMNVEV (reference sequence). The CDR3 runs 19 residues. Unmatched junction bases numbered 19, after V lost 8 bases and J lost 1 base. The DNA for the CDR3 is TGTGCCAGCGGAAAAGTGGTGCGGGGGGGGGGTATAGGCACAGATACGCAGTATTTT. As protein: CASGKVVRGGGIGTDTQYF.

The chain combines TRBV20-1 with TRBJ2-1; 11 bases map to TRBD2. Trimming removed 2 bases from V and 4 bases from J; junction bases left unmatched: 1. Germline V CDR1 and CDR2: DFQATT, SNEGSKA (reference sequence). The CDR3 has 14 amino acids. As DNA, the CDR3 is TGCAGTGCTAGACGACTAGCGGGGTACAATGAGCAGTTCTTC. Translating gives CSARRLAGYNEQFF.

The chain has TRBV5-1 and TRBJ2-1; 8 bases agree with TRBD2. Trimming took 6 bases from V and 4 from J; bases not matched to a gene: 3. The CDR3 is 13 amino acids. Germline CDR1 is SGHRS and CDR2 is YFSETQ. This CDR3 reads CASNERGYNEQFF. CDR3 sequence (DNA): TGCGCCAGCAACGAGCGGGGGTACAATGAGCAGTTCTTC.

The chain joins TRBV27 to TRBJ2-7; D is uncertain. The germline V and J ends were trimmed by 8 bases and 1 base, with 9 bases remaining between them. The germline V gene has CDR1 MNHEY and CDR2 SMNVEV (reference sequence). The CDR3 sequence is 12 residues long. The CDR3 region is CASEGPSYEQYF. The DNA of the CDR3 is TGTGCCAGCGAAGGCCCATCCTACGAGCAGTACTTC.

This clonotype was counted a few times. The V and J genes are TRBV7-9 and TRBJ2-3; TRBD1 matches at 10 bases. This CDR3 comprises 19 residues. Germline V gives CDR1 SEHNR, CDR2 FQNEAQ (reference sequence). Trimming took 4 bases from V and 2 from J; bases not matched to a gene: 15. DNA for the CDR3: TGTGCCAGCAGCTCGCCCAGGGACAGGGGCCTAGATTACACAGATACGCAGTATTTT. It encodes CASSSPRDRGLDYTDTQYF.